This T cell receptor delta chain was sequenced for a study of gamma delta lymphoproliferative disorders and STAT genes. Overall study context: At least 50 ng of genomic DNA went into each LymphoTrack Dx TCRG Assay library. The EuroClonality-NGS protocol was used to prepare delta libraries. Regarding the study as a whole: Nearly all major patient gamma and delta clonotypes were public.

Sequencing used genomic DNA taken from PBMCs of patients and controls. CDR1 GEAIGNYY and CDR2 EKD come from the germline V gene. The CDR3 length is 17 residues. TCRdb re-called the multiplex PCR reads with CATT. The sample contains 1,500 to 2,000 delta-chain clones, more than 1.5% of which appear only once. This clone was counted between two and nine times. The target antigen is unknown. TCRdb's entry gives the protein of a much larger clone, which mismatches this DNA's translation at residue 3, likely from a read error; the protein reported here is translated from the DNA. Material: blood. The TCR was taken from a human donor in good health. The gene calls are TRDV2 and TRDJ1; 9 bases are shared with TRDD3. CDR3 in amino acids: CARDSMRTGGHTDKLIF. DNA for the CDR3: TGTGCCCGTGACTCCATGCGTACTGGGGGACACACCGATAAACTCATCTTT.